A selection of T cell receptor beta chains follows, all from one sample in a study of control samples from healthy donors and cancer patients. The repertoire was sequenced with immunoSEQ multiplex PCR; TCRdb's copy has only in-frame clones and lacks some. The sample includes roughly 400,000 clones, 75% to 95% of them seen just once. The sequenced sample consisted of PBMCs. Receptors were obtained from a man in his forties with head and neck cancer. The CDR3 runs from the conserved cysteine through the conserved F or W. The D gene is left open where the match is weak. Clone sizes are given selectively: once, few, many, or a class where the clone is expanded.

>TRBV6-4|-|-|TRBJ1-6
CASSDSPQNSPLHF
TGTGCCAGCAGTGACTCCCCACAGAATTCACCCCTCCACTTT
>TRBV18|-|-|TRBJ2-7
CTSSPPVAGYEQYF
TGTACCAGCTCACCACCGGTGGCAGGCTACGAGCAGTACTTC
>TRBV19|-|-|TRBJ1-1
CASRTANTEAFF
TGTGCCAGTAGGACAGCGAACACTGAAGCTTTCTTT
>TRBV5-1|-|-|TRBJ2-1
CASSFVGGENNEQFF
TGCGCCAGCAGCTTCGTGGGAGGCGAGAACAATGAGCAGTTCTTC
>TRBV3-1/TRBV3-2|-|TRBD1|TRBJ2-5
CASSRTGKETQYF
TGTGCCAGCAGCCGGACAGGGAAAGAGACCCAGTACTTC
>TRBV2|-|-|TRBJ2-2
CASRGGTGPTGELFF
TGTGCCAGCAGGGGGGGCACAGGGCCCACCGGGGAGCTGTTTTTT
>TRBV11-2|-|-|TRBJ2-7
CASSLGARGRQVHEQYF
TGTGCCAGCAGCTTAGGAGCGCGGGGGAGACAGGTCCACGAGCAGTACTTC
>TRBV5-8|-|-|TRBJ1-5
CASSLSGNAQPQHF
TGTGCCAGCAGCTTGAGCGGCAATGCCCAGCCCCAGCATTTT
>TRBV5-8|once|-|TRBJ1-2
CASSPSEAFYGYTF
TGTGCCAGCAGCCCGTCGGAAGCCTTCTATGGCTACACCTTC
>TRBV28|-|-|TRBJ2-7
CASSFHRDNSYEQYF
TGTGCCAGCAGTTTTCACCGGGACAACTCCTACGAGCAGTACTTC
>TRBV7-2|once|-|TRBJ2-3
CASRERTGTDTQYF
TGTGCCAGCAGGGAAAGGACGGGCACAGATACGCAGTATTTT
>TRBV21-1|-|-|TRBJ2-7
CASSKWPRTSGRQYEQYF
TGTGCCAGCAGCAAATGGCCTCGGACTAGCGGGAGACAGTACGAGCAGTACTTC
>TRBV19|-|-|TRBJ2-3
CASRPQRGGTDTQYF
TGTGCCAGTAGACCCCAACGGGGAGGAACAGATACGCAGTATTTT
>TRBV21-1|-|-|TRBJ1-6
CASSKANRPDSPLHF
TGTGCCAGCAGCAAAGCGAACAGGCCGGATTCACCCCTCCACTTT
>TRBV7-3|-|TRBD1|TRBJ1-5
CATSRDRDQPQHF
TGTGCCACCTCCAGGGACAGGGATCAGCCCCAGCATTTT
>TRBV3-1/TRBV3-2|-|-|TRBJ2-2
CASSQGLNTGELFF
TGTGCCAGCAGCCAAGGACTCAACACCGGGGAGCTGTTTTTT
>TRBV19|-|-|TRBJ1-5
CASSIEGVGQPQHF
TGTGCCAGTAGTATAGAGGGTGTAGGTCAGCCCCAGCATTTT
>TRBV28|-|-|TRBJ2-7
CASSPGAWASYEQYF
TGTGCCAGCAGCCCCGGTGCTTGGGCCTCCTACGAGCAGTACTTC
>TRBV30|-|-|TRBJ1-4
CAWTGTYGDEKLFF
TGTGCCTGGACAGGGACCTATGGTGACGAAAAACTGTTTTTT
>TRBV19|-|-|TRBJ1-4
CASARQATNEKLFF
TGTGCCAGTGCGCGGCAGGCAACTAATGAAAAACTGTTTTTT
>TRBV5-1|-|-|TRBJ2-7
CASSLAGPVGAGEQYF
TGCGCCAGCAGCTTGGCAGGGCCGGTCGGGGCTGGGGAGCAGTACTTC
>TRBV4-1|few|TRBD1|TRBJ1-4
CASSRTGTVNEKLFF
TGCGCCAGCAGCCGAACCGGGACAGTGAATGAAAAACTGTTTTTT
>TRBV7-3|-|-|TRBJ2-3
CASSDVGGPSTDTQYF
TGTGCCAGCAGCGACGTTGGGGGGCCAAGCACAGATACGCAGTATTTT
>TRBV6-5|-|-|TRBJ2-7
CASTISQGSYYEQYF
TGTGCCAGCACTATCAGCCAGGGTAGCTATTACGAGCAGTACTTC
>TRBV11-3|-|-|TRBJ2-7
CASSEGDSYEQYF
TGTGCCAGCAGCGAGGGGGACTCCTACGAGCAGTACTTC
>TRBV7-2|-|-|TRBJ1-6
CASSLPVTEDSNSPLHF
TGTGCCAGCAGCTTACCCGTTACAGAGGATAGTAATTCACCCCTCCACTTT
>TRBV29-1|-|TRBD2|TRBJ2-3
CSGDGGASTDTQYF
TGCAGCGGTGACGGGGGGGCCAGCACAGATACGCAGTATTTT
>TRBV6-5|-|TRBD1|TRBJ2-6
CATGQVGANVLTF
TGTGCGACTGGACAGGTTGGGGCCAACGTCCTGACTTTC
>TRBV6-1|many|-|TRBJ1-4
CASSEYQGPRATNEKLFF
TGTGCCAGCAGTGAATATCAGGGCCCCCGAGCAACTAATGAAAAACTGTTTTTT
>TRBV24-1|-|-|TRBJ1-2
CATSEAGAFYGYTF
TGTGCCACCAGTGAGGCAGGGGCCTTTTATGGCTACACCTTC
>TRBV6-4|-|-|TRBJ2-7
CASSVGGYEQYF
TGTGCCAGCAGTGTCGGCGGCTACGAGCAGTACTTC
>TRBV7-3|-|-|TRBJ2-7
CASSPGQNYEQYF
TGTGCCAGCAGTCCCGGACAGAACTACGAGCAGTACTTC
>TRBV6-5|few|TRBD1|TRBJ2-3
CASRRKGQGTDTQYF
TGTGCCAGCAGAAGAAAGGGACAGGGCACAGATACGCAGTATTTT
>TRBV3-1/TRBV3-2|-|TRBD1|TRBJ1-2
CASSQTDRGKNGYTF
TGTGCCAGCAGCCAAACGGACAGGGGGAAGAATGGCTACACCTTC
>TRBV28|-|-|TRBJ1-2
CASTEQNGIIGYTF
TGTGCCAGCACCGAACAGAACGGCATAATCGGCTACACCTTC
>TRBV6-2/TRBV6-3|-|TRBD1|TRBJ2-1
CASSYPQTGATYNEQFF
TGTGCCAGCAGTTACCCCCAGACAGGGGCAACCTACAATGAGCAGTTCTTC
>TRBV7-8|-|-|TRBJ1-6
CASSLTLRSGNSPLHF
TGTGCCAGCAGCTTAACCCTCCGCAGCGGGAATTCACCCCTCCACTTT
>TRBV3-1/TRBV3-2|-|-|TRBJ2-5
CASSPQEETQYF
TGTGCCAGCAGTCCCCAGGAGGAGACCCAGTACTTC
>TRBV9|few|-|TRBJ2-2
CASSVVAGELFF
TGTGCCAGCAGCGTAGTGGCCGGGGAGCTGTTTTTT
>TRBV6-1|-|-|TRBJ1-1
CASSETIEAFF
TGTGCCAGCAGTGAAACTATTGAAGCTTTCTTT
>TRBV27|-|TRBD1|TRBJ2-7
CASRTIQGLSYEQYF
TGTGCCAGCAGAACTATACAGGGGCTCTCCTACGAGCAGTACTTC
>TRBV14|-|-|TRBJ1-2
CASSQQANYGYTF
TGTGCCAGCAGCCAACAGGCGAACTATGGCTACACCTTC
>TRBV30|-|-|TRBJ2-3
CAWSVDGDTQYF
TGTGCCTGGAGTGTCGACGGCGATACGCAGTATTTT
>TRBV28|-|TRBD1|TRBJ1-6
CASSLTGQDYSPLHF
TGTGCCAGCAGCTTAACGGGACAGGATTATTCACCCCTCCACTTT
>TRBV5-6|-|-|TRBJ2-7
CASSLGEVISYEQYF
TGTGCCAGCAGCCTGGGGGAGGTGATCTCCTACGAGCAGTACTTC
>TRBV3-1/TRBV3-2|-|-|TRBJ2-7
CASSQGLNSYEQYF
TGTGCCAGCAGCCAAGGACTGAATTCCTACGAGCAGTACTTC
>TRBV10-3|few|-|TRBJ2-5
CAISELTGGETQYF
TGTGCCATCAGTGAATTGACAGGCGGGGAGACCCAGTACTTC
>TRBV4-3|-|-|TRBJ1-2
CASSQDLRVAGGYTF
TGCGCCAGCAGCCAAGATCTTCGAGTGGCGGGAGGCTACACCTTC
>TRBV19|-|-|TRBJ1-2
CASSRGSYGYTF
TGTGCCAGTAGCCGGGGTTCCTATGGCTACACCTTC
>TRBV4-3|-|-|TRBJ2-5
CASSQEFSPANEETQYF
TGCGCCAGCAGCCAGGAATTCTCACCGGCCAACGAGGAGACCCAGTACTTC
>TRBV10-3|-|-|TRBJ2-7
CAISRQSYEQYF
TGTGCCATCAGCCGACAGTCCTACGAGCAGTACTTC